One TCR beta chain is described in this entry. Its recognized antigen is unknown. It has no much larger one-base neighbor in the sample; base qualities were not kept. The cohort consisted of 650 to 850 healthy bone marrow donors. Cohort members were all nominally healthy when sampled, although unrecorded immune exposures were likely present. Of the approximately 700 cohort members, 250 to 300 had positive CMV serostatus and 350 to 450 had negative CMV serostatus, and CMV serostatus was not recorded for the donor. Every donor gave a peripheral blood sample, and the peripheral blood mononuclear cells from that sample were used for TCR beta sequencing. Genomic DNA was extracted from the blood cell samples with the Qiagen DNeasy Blood Extraction Kit. From its cysteine to its phenylalanine, the CDR3 spans 13 amino acids. Only the CDR3 DNA is retained, 39 bases long and in frame from the first base. The germline V gene encodes CDR1 SGHVS and CDR2 FQNEAQ. The germline ends are 7 bases apart after V is trimmed by 1 base and J by 3 bases.

The sample belongs to a study of cytomegalovirus exposure and HLA in healthy donors (dated by TCRdb to about 2017). Background on the whole study: According to an earlier analysis of several hundred of the donors, roughly 180 million T cells yielded 90 million to 140 million unique TCR beta sequences and approximately 280 Gb of sequence data. Along with the approximately 620-subject first cohort, a separate validation cohort of over a hundred different subjects was used. The study aimed to test whether signatures of past pathogen exposure could be identified by cataloging public T cell receptors. An earlier analysis of 500 to 750 of the donors applied high-throughput TCR beta sequencing to assess whether each TCR beta V gene segment acted as functional or pseudogenic. In the later analysis, no new phenotypic data were used to find candidate immune exposures; instead, reliance was placed on TCR beta sequences and their occurrence across donors. On average, 235,054 unique TCR beta nucleotide sequences were sequenced per donor among some 430 genotyped donors of the cohort, with roughly 18% of those sequences being non-productive. The study used immunosequencing to profile the T cell repertoires of about 670 subjects and linked those repertoires to cytomegalovirus serostatus. All discovery cohort repertoires had been generated using a single sequencing platform. In a later analysis, previously published TCR beta repertoires from 550 to 700 donors were re-analyzed and high-resolution HLA genotyping was added so that TCR occurrence patterns could be studied. Both class I and class II loci were covered by HLA typing, at four-digit resolution. Roughly 5 DR-DQ haplotypes were handled as single units for association and clustering because linkage in the cohort was strong. The number of typed donors differed by locus: roughly 629-640 for A, B, C, DRB1 and DQB1; approximately 520 for DQA1; 606 for DPA1; and around 490 for DPB1. To predict cytomegalovirus infection status, the study combined high-throughput TCR immunosequencing, statistical association of individual TCRs with disease status, and machine learning. The genetic ancestry cluster associated with self-reported Caucasian donors included approximately 85% of the 300 to 400 genotyped donors. A later genetic analysis used genome-wide SNP genotypes for about 60% of the 666 donors, treating that subset as a discovery cohort. Alongside the repertoire data, information on donor age, sex, ethnicity and CMV serostatus was compiled. Roughly 300 gigabases of sequencing data and tens of millions of unique TCR sequences made up an early release that covered some 640 HLA-typed donors. The paper's findings and limits, for the study overall: The earlier analysis of 587 of the donors excluded about 16 rarely observed V segments, including chromosome 9 orphons, because counts were too low. In a later genetic analysis, fewer N-insertions in productive TCRs were reported among donors in an Asian-associated ancestry cluster than the approximately 630-donor mean. A further reported finding was that TCR beta sequences accurately predicted the HLA-A and HLA-B alleles for most subjects in the first cohort. Because HLA typing was missing for some donors at each locus, association tests included only the typed subset. An earlier analysis of approximately 530 of the donors showed that most TCR beta V segments appeared in productive rearrangements either about 87% or about 30% of the time, which broadly matched IMGT annotations. In a later analysis, HLA-associated TCR beta chains showed more clonal expansion and lower generation probabilities than non-associated chains that were equally common. The cohort was sequenced for TCR beta chains only, and without alpha or paired-chain data the features that could be detected were limited. The authors suggested that the approach could potentially be extended to other disease states and immunological phenotypes. A cluster of highly shared sequence variants was judged likely to be a technical artifact of the sequencing pipeline. Correlated functional status among segregating V segments might be attributable to linkage disequilibrium, but an unknown experimental factor could not be ruled out. According to a later analysis, most CMV-associated TCR beta chains appeared to be HLA-restricted, and the HLA associations seemed to be driven largely by CMV exposure. For the cohort, immune exposure information was limited to CMV serostatus. In a later genetic analysis, a missense DCLRE1C variant was associated with V-gene and J-gene trimming of TCR beta chains, and the association was replicated in an independent cohort. A total of 164 TCR beta chains were listed by the study as associated with cytomegalovirus. Some IMGT-functional V segments, including TRBV6-2 and TRBV6-3, could not be distinguished by the 87-base-pair reads and were therefore excluded. At a false discovery rate of 0.05, a later analysis linked about 16,000 TCR beta sequences to specific HLA alleles. Three of the identified cytomegalovirus-associated TCR beta chains were confirmed in vitro to be specific for cytomegalovirus antigens. While some public TCRs were present in many individuals, most TCR sequences turned up only very rarely across donors. In a later analysis, the rate of TCR association differed among HLA loci, with DRB1 alleles having the most associated TCRs and HLA-C alleles having the fewest. The classifier was reported to diagnose cytomegalovirus status with high specificity and sensitivity in both the original cohort and the validation cohort. When HLA alleles, especially DR and DQ, strongly co-occurred, TCR associations were difficult to assign to individual alleles. In a later analysis, several top co-occurrence clusters were reported to appear linked to parvovirus B19, influenza, CMV and Epstein-Barr virus. Presence/absence analyses assumed roughly uniform sequencing depth across donors, an assumption that may not hold.

Libraries were prepared through the immunoSEQ multiplex PCR assay. For the multiplex PCR, a mixture combining 60 forward primers for TCR Vbeta segments and 13 reverse primers for TCR Jbeta segments was used. The CDR3 region of rearranged TCR beta genes was amplified from genomic DNA by a multiplex PCR assay. The amplified TCR beta libraries were sequenced on the Illumina HiSeq System as 87-base-pair reads. From the authors' description of their analysis: A later analysis tallied some 79 million unique TCR beta chains across the roughly 610 repertoires, and some 10 million of those chains were shared by two or more donors. Raw reads were error-corrected and collapsed into unique sequences with a nearest-neighbor algorithm that merged closely related sequences to remove PCR and sequencing errors. To assign V, D and J gene segments, CDR3 sequences were aligned to IMGT reference sequences. For a sequence to be retained, a match of at least six nucleotides was required to both a V gene segment and a J gene segment. Rearrangements were called productive when the CDR3 lacked stop codons and stayed in frame with V and J; all others were non-productive. Following IMGT convention, CDR3 was defined as the stretch from the second conserved V-encoded cysteine up to the conserved J-encoded phenylalanine. In an earlier analysis of around 570 of the donors, sequences lacking an unambiguous match to a single V gene segment were excluded. In an earlier analysis of 450 to 750 of the donors, a V segment was called functional when productive rearrangements were above 56.7%, and segregating when the standard deviation between donors exceeded 5%. A statistical classification framework was built to diagnose cytomegalovirus status from the catalog of TCR beta chain sequences. In a later analysis, TCR nucleotide sequences were compared against IMGT/GENE-DB human TR gene sequences so that V and J genes could be assigned. Using the TCRdist pipeline, a later analysis assigned CDR3 sequences along with most-parsimonious VDJ recombination scenarios. A later analysis defined each TCR beta chain by its CDR3 amino acid sequence plus V-gene family, and excluded reads lacking a unique V-gene family. In a later analysis, some 600 highly shared, low-generation-probability nucleotide sequences were removed to address suspected cross-contamination and a sequencing artifact. A later analysis calculated a clonal expansion index for each public chain from normalized within-repertoire ranks of inferred template counts. A later analysis computed generation probabilities with a VDJ recombination model fitted to out-of-frame rearrangements, and checked the results against IGoR. Hypergeometric tests were used in a later analysis to score TCR-TCR, TCR-HLA and TCR-CMV co-occurrence, with a repertoire-size bias correction applied to the TCR pairs. A later analysis estimated false discovery rates by permuting HLA or CMV assignments 20 times. In a later analysis, co-occurring TCRs were grouped with DBSCAN, and TCRdist sequence similarity was added when clustering was performed within HLA-allele-positive subsets. For co-occurrence clustering, repertoires with fewer than 30,000 or more than 120,000 public chains were excluded, along with five repertoires with anomalous nucleotide sharing. TCRdb stores this immuneACCESS table with in-frame sequences only. Part of the clones is absent; in the studies checked, under half of the shortfall reflects unresolved V genes, and no reason is known for the rest. Clonal size and the V and J genes are those of that table, whereas D and trimming came from the DNA. The sample records fewer than 250,000 clones, over 65% of which are singletons. Of the sample, 1% to 1.5% falls within the top ten clones.

This chain joins TRBV7-8 to TRBJ2-7; the D region possibly corresponds to TRBD1 (5 bases align). The origin of this receptor is a human donor in good health. The sample taken for sequencing was PBMCs. In nucleotide form, the sequence is TGTGCCAGCAGCTTAGAAGGGGACTACGAGCAGTACTTC. The translation is CASSLEGDYEQYF.